These 7 T cell receptor beta chains were all obtained from the same sample, sequenced in a study of blood T cell repertoires in COVID-19. Assay used: immunoSEQ multiplex PCR; TCRdb lists only in-frame clones, some missing. The sample has 70,000 to 95,000 clones; 75% to 90% are singletons. The sample comprised peripheral blood. Receptors were obtained from a human donor in a cohort sampled during active COVID-19.

This sequence joins TRBV9 and TRBJ1-2, with no clear D. V lost 4 bases and J lost 8, with 21 bases in between. The CDR3 consists of 15 residues. Germline CDR1 reads SGDLS; CDR2 reads YYNGEE. Here the CDR3 reads CASSPQTGISTGYTF. CDR3 coding DNA: TGTGCCAGCAGCCCGCAAACCGGGATAAGTACCGGCTACACCTTC.

V is TRBV19 and J is TRBJ2-1, with D unclear. The CDR3 length is 15 residues. V gave up 1 base and J gave up 9 bases, with 16 bases separating them. Per germline, CDR1 LNHDA and CDR2 SQIVND (reference sequence). The CDR3, as DNA: TGTGCCAGTAGTATAGGCCAGGTTTTTCGTGGTGAGCAGTTCTTC. Translated: CASSIGQVFRGEQFF.

The CDR3 is CASSRDRGSYEQYF. The CDR3 DNA follows: TGTGCCAGCAGTCGGGACAGGGGCTCCTACGAGCAGTACTTC. V gene TRBV2 combines with J gene TRBJ2-7, with 10 bases matching TRBD1. This CDR3 spans 14 amino acids. Germline CDR1 reads SNHLY; CDR2 reads FYNNEI. The V and J ends lost 5 bases and 0 bases, in that order; junction bases with no gene match: 1.

This chain joins TRBV5-1 and TRBJ2-2, with 9 bases matching TRBD2. Unmatched junction bases numbered 2, after V lost 5 bases and J lost 0 bases. Germline V gene data show CDR1 as SGHRS and CDR2 as YFSETQ. The CDR3 consists of 15 residues. The CDR3 protein is CASRRLAANTGELFF. CDR3 bases: TGCGCCAGCAGGCGACTAGCGGCGAACACCGGGGAGCTGTTTTTT.

The chain uses TRBV15 and TRBJ2-3, with TRBD2 matching 9 bases. V was clipped by 3 bases and J by 7 bases; unmatched bases: 8. Germline loops: CDR1 LNHNV, CDR2 YYDKDF (reference sequence). CDR3 length: 15 amino acids. CDR3 nucleotides: TGTGCCACCAGCAGCGGGCGGGGGGGCGTATATACGCAGTATTTT. It yields the protein CATSSGRGGVYTQYF.

The CDR3 region has the DNA TGTGCCAGCAGTTACTCCCTGGCAGATCAGCCCCAGCATTTT. It translates to CASSYSLADQPQHF. This rearrangement joins TRBV6-5 to TRBJ1-5; no definite D call. The V gene's germline CDR1 is MNHEY and CDR2 SVGAGI. The CDR3 contains 14 residues. Deletions cut 0 bases from V and 5 bases from J, with 8 bases between.

This rearrangement joins TRBV15 to TRBJ2-5; D not certain. This CDR3 region has 15 residues. Germline CDR1 reads LNHNV; CDR2 reads YYDKDF (reference sequence). V lost 1 base, J lost 1 base, and 10 bases lay in between. CDR3 in amino acids: CATSRVSGFQETQYF. The CDR3 nucleotides are TGTGCCACCAGCAGAGTATCTGGCTTCCAAGAGACCCAGTACTTC.